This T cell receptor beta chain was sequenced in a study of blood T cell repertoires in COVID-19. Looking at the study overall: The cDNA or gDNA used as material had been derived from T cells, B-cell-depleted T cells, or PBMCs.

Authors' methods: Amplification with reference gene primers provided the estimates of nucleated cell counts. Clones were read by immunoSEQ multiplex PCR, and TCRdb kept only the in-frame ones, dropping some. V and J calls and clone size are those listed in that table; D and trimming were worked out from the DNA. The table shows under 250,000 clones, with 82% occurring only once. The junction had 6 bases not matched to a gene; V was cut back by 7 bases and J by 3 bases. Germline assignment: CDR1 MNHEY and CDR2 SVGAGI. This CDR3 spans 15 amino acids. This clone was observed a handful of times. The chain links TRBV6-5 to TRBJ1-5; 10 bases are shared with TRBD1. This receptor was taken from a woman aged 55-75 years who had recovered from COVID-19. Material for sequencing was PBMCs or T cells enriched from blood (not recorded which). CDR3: CASNTGQGSNQPQHF. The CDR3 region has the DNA TGTGCCAGCAACACGGGACAGGGGTCCAATCAGCCCCAGCATTTT.